A single sample gave rise to the 4 T cell receptor beta chains below, sequenced in a study of control samples from healthy donors and cancer patients. This table comes from immunoSEQ multiplex PCR, and its TCRdb copy is limited to in-frame clones, with some not included. This sample carries approximately 50,000 clones, around 87% of them seen once, and the ten largest clones take roughly 13%. The sample consisted of PBMCs. Receptors originate from an older woman with lung cancer.

This clone appeared once. The V and J genes are TRBV29-1 and TRBJ2-1, with D maybe TRBD1 (6 bases). The V end was cut by 3 bases, the J end by 8 bases, with 17 bases between. Germline V gives CDR1 SQVTM, CDR2 ANQGSEA. CDR3 length equals 14 residues. CDR3 residues: CSVDGWTDSHEQFF. CDR3 sequence (DNA): TGCAGCGTTGACGGGTGGACAGACTCGCATGAGCAGTTCTTC.

The chain combines TRBV6-2 or TRBV6-3 with TRBJ2-5; unclear D gene. V lost 0 bases to trimming and J lost 2 bases, with 13 bases between them. The CDR3 spans 16 residues. From germline, CDR1 is MNHEY and CDR2 SVGEGT. CDR3 residues: CASSYSISGVQETQYF. The CDR3 DNA is TGTGCCAGCAGTTACTCGATATCAGGAGTTCAAGAGACCCAGTACTTC.

The genes are TRBV5-1 and TRBJ2-1; 7 nucleotides agree with TRBD1. CDR3 length: 12 amino acids. Germline V CDR1 and CDR2: SGHRS, YFSETQ. The trim removed 3 bases at V and 12 bases at J, leaving 6 bases unmatched. As DNA, the CDR3 is TGCGCCAGCAGCTCGGCCCGGGACAGGCAGTTCTTC. It specifies CASSSARDRQFF. Full variable domain (missing parts from reference TRBV5-1 and TRBJ2-1): KAGVTQTPRYLIKTRGQQVTLSCSPISGHRSVSWYQQTPGQGLQFLFEYFSETQRNKGNFPGRFSGRQFSNSRSEMNVSTLELGDSALYLCASSSARDRQFFGPGTRLTVL.

This clone has only one observation. The chain uses TRBV5-6 and TRBJ2-3; 7 nucleotides line up with TRBD2. V was pared by 0 bases and J by 3 bases, with 1 base of the junction left unmatched. This CDR3 region has 14 residues. Germline CDR1 SGHDT, CDR2 YYEEEE. This CDR3 is CASSLAGGTDTQYF. CDR3 in DNA: TGTGCCAGCAGCTTGGCCGGGGGGACAGATACGCAGTATTTT.